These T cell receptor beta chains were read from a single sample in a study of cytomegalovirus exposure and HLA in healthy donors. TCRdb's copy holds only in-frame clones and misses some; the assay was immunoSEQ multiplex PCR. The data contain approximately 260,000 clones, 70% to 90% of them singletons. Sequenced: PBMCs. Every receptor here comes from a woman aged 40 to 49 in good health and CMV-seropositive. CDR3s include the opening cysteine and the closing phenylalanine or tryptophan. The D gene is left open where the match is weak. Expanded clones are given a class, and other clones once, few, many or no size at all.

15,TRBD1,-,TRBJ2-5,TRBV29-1,CSVGRGTGAQETQYF,TGCAGCGTTGGGCGGGGGACAGGGGCTCAAGAGACCCAGTACTTC
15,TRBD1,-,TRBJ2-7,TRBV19,CASSKQGGRVYEQYF,TGTGCCAGTAGCAAACAGGGGGGAAGGGTCTACGAGCAGTACTTC
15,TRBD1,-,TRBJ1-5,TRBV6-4,CASSDSDRTNQPQHF,TGTGCCAGCAGTGACTCGGACAGGACCAATCAGCCCCAGCATTTT
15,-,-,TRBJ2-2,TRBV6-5,CASSTVRRGTGELFF,TGTGCCAGCAGCACCGTCCGGCGGGGCACCGGGGAGCTGTTTTTT
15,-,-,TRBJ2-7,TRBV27,CASSLYRESSYEQYF,TGTGCCAGCAGTCTTTACAGGGAGAGCTCCTACGAGCAGTACTTC
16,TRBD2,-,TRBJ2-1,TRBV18,CASSPSAGASYNEQFF,TGTGCCAGCTCACCATCTGCGGGAGCCTCCTACAATGAGCAGTTCTTC
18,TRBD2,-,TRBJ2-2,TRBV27,CASSPTSGRALNTGELFF,TGTGCCAGCAGCCCGACTAGCGGGAGGGCCTTGAACACCGGGGAGCTGTTTTTT
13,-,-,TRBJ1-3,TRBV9,CASSVANGNTIYF,TGTGCCAGCAGCGTAGCAAATGGAAACACCATATATTTT
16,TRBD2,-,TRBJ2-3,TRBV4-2,CASRPSGLAGADTQYF,TGTGCCAGCAGGCCATCCGGACTAGCGGGAGCAGATACGCAGTATTTT
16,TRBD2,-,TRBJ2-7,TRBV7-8,CASSKAGTSGTYEQYF,TGTGCCAGCAGCAAAGCCGGGACTAGCGGGACCTACGAGCAGTACTTC
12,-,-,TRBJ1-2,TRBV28,CAIRDSEYGYTF,TGTGCCATAAGAGACAGTGAGTATGGCTACACCTTC
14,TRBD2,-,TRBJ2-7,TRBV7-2,CASSFSGVSYEQYF,TGTGCCAGCAGCTTCAGCGGGGTCTCCTACGAGCAGTACTTC
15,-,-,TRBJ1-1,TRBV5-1,CASSAEQGPNTEAFF,TGCGCCAGCAGCGCAGAACAGGGACCAAACACTGAAGCTTTCTTT
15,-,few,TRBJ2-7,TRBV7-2,CASSLVSGLGYEQYF,TGTGCCAGCAGCTTAGTGAGTGGACTGGGCTACGAGCAGTACTTC
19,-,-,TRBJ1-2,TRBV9,CASSVGLGHSSLTFYGYTF,TGTGCCAGCAGCGTAGGATTGGGACACTCCTCTTTGACTTTCTATGGCTACACCTTC
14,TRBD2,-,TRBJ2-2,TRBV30,CASASGTNTGELFF,TGTGCCTCCGCGAGCGGGACGAACACCGGGGAGCTGTTTTTT
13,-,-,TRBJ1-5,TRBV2,CASNREFNQPQHF,TGTGCCAGCAACAGGGAATTCAATCAGCCCCAGCATTTT
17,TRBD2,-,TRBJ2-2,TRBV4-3,CASSHPRGGGDTGELFF,TGCGCCAGCAGCCACCCCCGGGGGGGCGGGGACACCGGGGAGCTGTTTTTT
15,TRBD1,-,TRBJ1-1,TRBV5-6,CASSRWDSPNTEAFF,TGTGCCAGCAGCAGATGGGACAGCCCGAACACTGAAGCTTTCTTT
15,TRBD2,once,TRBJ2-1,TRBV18,CASSPRTSEANEQFF,TGTGCCAGCTCACCACGGACTAGCGAAGCCAATGAGCAGTTCTTC
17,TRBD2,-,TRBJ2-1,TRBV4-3,CASSHLSPGLAFNEQFF,TGCGCCAGCAGCCATCTCTCGCCGGGACTAGCTTTTAATGAGCAGTTCTTC
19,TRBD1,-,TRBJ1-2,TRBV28,CASSTLNRDRGPRSYGYTF,TGTGCCAGCAGTACACTCAACCGGGACAGGGGGCCTAGGAGCTATGGCTACACCTTC
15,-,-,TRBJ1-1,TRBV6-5,CASTSSRGIHTEAFF,TGTGCCAGCACCTCTAGCCGGGGGATTCACACTGAAGCTTTCTTT
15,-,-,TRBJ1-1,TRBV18,CASSPPGGLDTEAFF,TGTGCCAGCTCACCACCGGGGGGGCTCGACACTGAAGCTTTCTTT
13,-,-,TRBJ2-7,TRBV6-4,CASSDFSSYEQYF,TGTGCCAGCAGTGACTTTTCTAGCTACGAGCAGTACTTC
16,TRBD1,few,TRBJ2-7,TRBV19,CASSKEFGDRFYEQYF,TGTGCCAGTAGTAAAGAATTCGGGGACAGGTTCTACGAGCAGTACTTC
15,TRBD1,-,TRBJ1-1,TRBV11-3,CASSKHRGKETEAFF,TGTGCCAGCAGCAAACACAGGGGGAAGGAAACTGAAGCTTTCTTT
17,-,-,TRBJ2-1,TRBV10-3,CAISESNTGLLSKEQFF,TGTGCCATCAGTGAGTCGAACACAGGGTTGCTGTCAAAAGAGCAGTTCTTC
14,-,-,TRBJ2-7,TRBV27,CASRETSTSYEQYF,TGTGCCAGCAGGGAGACTTCTACCTCCTACGAGCAGTACTTC
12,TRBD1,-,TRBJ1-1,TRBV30,CAWSGQGIEAFF,TGTGCCTGGAGTGGACAGGGGATTGAAGCTTTCTTT
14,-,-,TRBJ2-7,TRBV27,CASRPGSRSYEQYF,TGTGCCAGCAGGCCGGGATCGAGGTCCTACGAGCAGTACTTC
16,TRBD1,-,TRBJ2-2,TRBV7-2,CASSLVGTGVVGELFF,TGTGCCAGCAGCTTAGTAGGGACAGGGGTTGTCGGGGAGCTGTTTTTT
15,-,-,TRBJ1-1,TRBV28,CASRPPPRGNTEAFF,TGTGCCAGCAGACCTCCCCCCCGAGGGAACACTGAAGCTTTCTTT
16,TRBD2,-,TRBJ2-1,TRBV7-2,CASSPPRGSSYNEQFF,TGTGCCAGCAGCCCCCCTCGCGGGAGCTCCTACAATGAGCAGTTCTTC
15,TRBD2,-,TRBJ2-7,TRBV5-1,CASSLDRGGLNEQYF,TGCGCCAGCAGCTTGGATCGGGGGGGGCTCAACGAGCAGTACTTC
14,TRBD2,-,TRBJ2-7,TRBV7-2,CASRRTSPSYEQYF,TGTGCCAGCAGGCGGACTAGCCCCTCCTACGAGCAGTACTTC
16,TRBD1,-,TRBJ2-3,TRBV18,CASSPTGTGRPDTQYF,TGTGCCAGCTCACCCACCGGGACAGGGAGGCCAGATACGCAGTATTTT
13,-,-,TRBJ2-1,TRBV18,CASSRTRENEQFF,TGTGCCAGCTCGCGGACCCGGGAGAATGAGCAGTTCTTC
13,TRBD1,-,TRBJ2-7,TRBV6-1,CASRGQGSHEQYF,TGTGCCAGCAGGGGACAGGGGAGCCACGAGCAGTACTTC
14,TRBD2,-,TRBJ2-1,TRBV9,CASSETSAYNEQFF,TGTGCCAGCAGCGAGACTAGCGCCTACAATGAGCAGTTCTTC
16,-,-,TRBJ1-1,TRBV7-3,CASSLTGGALNTEAFF,TGTGCCAGCAGCTTAACGGGGGGAGCCTTGAACACTGAAGCTTTCTTT
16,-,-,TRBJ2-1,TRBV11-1,CASSLLADPGGNEQFF,TGTGCCAGCAGCTTATTAGCGGACCCTGGGGGTAATGAGCAGTTCTTC
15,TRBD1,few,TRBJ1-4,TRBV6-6,CASSYVTGVNEKLFF,TGTGCCAGCAGTTACGTGACAGGGGTTAATGAAAAACTGTTTTTT
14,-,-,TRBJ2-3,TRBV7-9,CASSFRIQADTQYF,TGTGCCAGCAGTTTCCGGATCCAGGCGGATACGCAGTATTTT
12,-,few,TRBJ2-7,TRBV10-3,CAISTTGREQYF,TGTGCCATCAGTACTACAGGTCGGGAGCAGTACTTC
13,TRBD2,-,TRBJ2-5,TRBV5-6,CASIAGGVETQYF,TGTGCCAGCATCGCGGGGGGGGTGGAGACCCAGTACTTC
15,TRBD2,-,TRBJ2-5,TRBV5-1,CASSESGTSGETQYF,TGCGCCAGCAGCGAGTCCGGGACTAGCGGCGAGACCCAGTACTTC
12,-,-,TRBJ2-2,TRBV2,CASERDTGELFF,TGTGCCAGCGAAAGAGACACCGGGGAGCTGTTTTTT
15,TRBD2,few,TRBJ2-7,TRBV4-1,CASSQAEAGVGEQYF,TGCGCCAGCAGCCAAGCAGAAGCGGGAGTCGGAGAGCAGTACTTC
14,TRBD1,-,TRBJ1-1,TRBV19,CASSLWDRDLGAFF,TGTGCCAGTAGTCTGTGGGACAGGGACCTTGGAGCTTTCTTT
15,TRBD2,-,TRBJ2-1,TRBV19,CASSIREAGDPSQFF,TGTGCCAGTAGTATTCGGGAAGCGGGAGACCCCTCGCAGTTCTTC